A selection of T cell receptor beta chains follows, all from one sample in a study of tumor-infiltrating lymphocytes in oesophageal squamous cell carcinoma. TCRdb independently ran MiXCR on the PCR reads; one entry per CDR3 protein. The profile shows some 14,000 distinct CDR3 sequences, approximately 50% of them singletons. The material sequenced was esophageal tumor tissue. Receptors originate from a male donor with esophageal squamous cell carcinoma. Both conserved end residues are part of each CDR3. Fields, in order: V gene, D gene, clone size, J gene, CDR3 protein, CDR3 DNA. D genes are given only for firm matches. Size values are once, few and many counts, or a class for expanded clones, and some rows have none.

>TRBV7-2|TRBD2|.|TRBJ2-7
CASSLALNSGGRSYEQYF
TGTGCCAGCAGCTTAGCCCTGAATAGCGGGGGGCGCTCCTACGAGCAGTACTTC
>TRBV3-1|.|.|TRBJ2-3
CASSEPGVAGTDTQYF
TGTGCCAGCAGCGAACCCGGGGTAGCGGGCACAGATACGCAGTATTTT
>TRBV7-2|TRBD2|many|TRBJ2-7
CASSLAPLGDGRGSYNEQYF
TGTGCCAGCAGCCTCGCTCCCCTCGGGGACGGGAGGGGATCCTACAATGAGCAGTACTTC
>TRBV7-6|.|.|TRBJ2-5
CASSKRAGQETQYF
TGTGCCAGCAGCAAGCGGGCCGGCCAAGAGACCCAGTACTTC
>TRBV10-3|.|.|TRBJ2-7
CASRATGLEGEQYF
TGTGCCAGCAGGGCGACGGGGCTGGAGGGCGAGCAGTACTTC
>TRBV7-3|.|.|TRBJ2-1
CASSRYSNEQFF
TGTGCCAGCAGTCGTTATAGCAATGAGCAGTTCTTC
>TRBV20-1|TRBD2|.|TRBJ2-1
CSASSGRSYNEQFF
TGCAGTGCTTCTAGCGGGAGGTCCTACAATGAGCAGTTCTTC
>TRBV7-9|.|.|TRBJ2-7
CASSPQDEQYF
TGTGCCAGCAGCCCCCAGGACGAGCAGTACTTC
>TRBV7-8|TRBD1|.|TRBJ2-5
CASQTGGTLQETQYF
TGTGCCAGTCAGACAGGGGGCACCCTCCAAGAGACCCAGTACTTC
>TRBV7-3|.|.|TRBJ2-3
CASSLMPKDTQYF
TGTGCCAGCAGCTTAATGCCTAAAGATACGCAGTATTTT
>TRBV2|.|few|TRBJ2-2
CASRTGNTGELFF
TGTGCCAGCAGGACAGGGAACACCGGGGAGCTGTTTTTT
>TRBV7-8|.|once|TRBJ1-2
CASSPASGVNYGYTF
TGTGCCAGCAGCCCGGCCAGTGGGGTCAACTATGGCTACACCTTC
>TRBV6-6|.|.|TRBJ2-1
CASSSWFNEQFF
TGTGCCAGCAGTTCTTGGTTCAATGAGCAGTTCTTC
>TRBV6-2/TRBV6-3|TRBD1|.|TRBJ1-1
CASSNRGEGTEAFF
TGTGCCAGCAGTAACAGGGGCGAGGGCACTGAAGCTTTCTTT
>TRBV5-4|TRBD2|many|TRBJ2-7
CASSPGLAGIETGEQYF
TGCGCCAGCAGTCCGGGACTAGCGGGAATAGAAACGGGGGAGCAGTACTTC
>TRBV7-2|.|.|TRBJ1-5
CASSIQGRNQPQHF
TGTGCCAGCAGCATACAGGGTCGCAATCAGCCCCAGCATTTT
>TRBV7-6|.|.|TRBJ2-7
CASSFDSTYEQYF
TGTGCCAGCAGCTTTGACAGTACCTACGAGCAGTACTTC
>TRBV28|.|medium-sized|TRBJ1-4
CASSFLWDMDEKLFF
TGTGCCAGCAGTTTTTTGTGGGACATGGATGAAAAACTGTTTTTT
>TRBV7-2|.|.|TRBJ2-1
CASSLGRHNEQFF
TGTGCCAGCAGCTTAGGAAGACACAATGAGCAGTTCTTC
>TRBV7-8|TRBD2|.|TRBJ2-1
CASSFTSGRYNEQFF
TGTGCCAGCAGCTTTACTAGCGGGAGATACAATGAGCAGTTCTTC
>TRBV7-6|.|.|TRBJ2-5
CASSLRASAQETQYF
TGTGCCAGCAGCTTAAGAGCGTCTGCCCAAGAGACCCAGTACTTC
>TRBV7-2|TRBD2|few|TRBJ2-5
CASSGGTSPYQETQYF
TGTGCCAGCAGCGGCGGGACTAGCCCCTACCAAGAGACCCAGTACTTC
>TRBV5-1|.|.|TRBJ2-3
CASSTDRSTDTQYF
TGCGCCAGCAGCACCGACAGGAGCACAGATACGCAGTATTTT
>TRBV6-6|TRBD2|medium-sized|TRBJ2-2
CASSYSNIAGGGAGELFF
TGTGCCAGCAGTTACTCGAATATAGCGGGAGGAGGGGCCGGGGAGCTGTTTTTT
>TRBV6-1|.|once|TRBJ2-7
CASSELGSRGTRTYEQYF
TGTGCCAGCAGTGAATTAGGATCGCGGGGCACCCGAACCTACGAGCAGTACTTC
>TRBV6-1|.|.|TRBJ2-1
CASSERPGYDNEQFF
TGTGCCAGCAGTGAACGTCCAGGGTATGACAATGAGCAGTTCTTC
>TRBV12-1|.|many|TRBJ2-1
CAQLAGGPCEQFF
TGTGCCCAGCTAGCGGGAGGGCCCTGTGAGCAGTTCTTC
>TRBV7-8|.|.|TRBJ1-1
CASSLKGVSTEAFF
TGTGCCAGCAGCTTAAAAGGGGTTTCCACTGAAGCTTTCTTT
>TRBV5-1|.|medium-sized|TRBJ2-1
CASSYVTGGHNEQFF
TGCGCCAGCAGCTATGTGACGGGTGGACACAATGAGCAGTTCTTC
>TRBV7-9|.|.|TRBJ2-7
CASSPRQATSNSEQYF
TGTGCCAGCAGCCCACGACAGGCCACCAGTAATAGTGAGCAGTACTTC
>TRBV6-1|.|once|TRBJ2-3
CASSQRADGDTQYF
TGTGCCAGCAGTCAACGGGCCGACGGGGATACGCAGTATTTT
>TRBV7-8|TRBD2|.|TRBJ2-1
CASSNPHGLAGRRGDEQFF
TGTGCCAGCAGCAACCCCCACGGCCTAGCGGGACGGAGAGGGGATGAGCAGTTCTTC
>TRBV7-3|TRBD1|few|TRBJ1-2
CASSLGRGQGEGYTF
TGTGCCAGCAGCTTAGGACGAGGACAGGGGGAAGGCTACACCTTC
>TRBV7-2|.|.|TRBJ2-1
CASTRNSYSYNEQFF
TGTGCCAGCACTCGTAATTCGTACTCCTACAATGAGCAGTTCTTC
>TRBV28|TRBD2|.|TRBJ2-7
CASSFSGGVYEQYF
TGTGCCAGCAGTTTTTCGGGGGGGGTCTACGAGCAGTACTTC